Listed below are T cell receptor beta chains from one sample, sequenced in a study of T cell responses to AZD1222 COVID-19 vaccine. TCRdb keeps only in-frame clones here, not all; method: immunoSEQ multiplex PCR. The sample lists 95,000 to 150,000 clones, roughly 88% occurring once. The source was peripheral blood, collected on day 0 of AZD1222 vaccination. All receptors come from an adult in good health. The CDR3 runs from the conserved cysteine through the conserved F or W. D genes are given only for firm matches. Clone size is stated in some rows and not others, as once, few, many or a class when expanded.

CDR3: CASSYSTGASQPQHF
DNA: TGTGCCAGCAGTTACTCGACAGGGGCGAGTCAGCCCCAGCATTTT
size: -
J: TRBJ1-5
V: TRBV6-2/TRBV6-3
D: TRBD1

CDR3: CASSLDGTSGGARELFF
DNA: TGTGCCAGCAGCTTAGATGGGACTAGCGGGGGGGCCAGGGAGCTGTTTTTT
size: -
J: TRBJ2-2
V: TRBV7-2
D: TRBD2

CDR3: CASSFVDSYNEQFF
DNA: TGTGCCAGCAGCTTTGTGGATTCCTACAATGAGCAGTTCTTC
size: -
J: TRBJ2-1
V: TRBV7-2
D: -

CDR3: CASSDDRGPTGELFF
DNA: TGTGCCAGCTCAGATGACAGGGGCCCGACCGGGGAGCTGTTTTTT
size: -
J: TRBJ2-2
V: TRBV18
D: TRBD1

CDR3: CASSPGTASYGYTF
DNA: TGTGCCAGCAGCCCCGGGACAGCTAGCTATGGCTACACCTTC
size: -
J: TRBJ1-2
V: TRBV7-8
D: TRBD1

CDR3: CASSPGTGGYGYTF
DNA: TGTGCCAGCAGCCCCGGGACAGGGGGCTATGGCTACACCTTC
size: -
J: TRBJ1-2
V: TRBV5-5
D: TRBD1

CDR3: CASSGTSGFSSTDTQYF
DNA: TGTGCCAGCAGTGGGACTAGCGGGTTCTCTAGCACAGATACGCAGTATTTT
size: -
J: TRBJ2-3
V: TRBV2
D: TRBD2

CDR3: CSVDGTGGHGYTF
DNA: TGCAGCGTTGATGGCACAGGGGGACATGGCTACACCTTC
size: -
J: TRBJ1-2
V: TRBV29-1
D: TRBD1

CDR3: CASSPEGNEQFF
DNA: TGCGCCAGCAGCCCCGAGGGCAATGAGCAGTTCTTC
size: -
J: TRBJ2-1
V: TRBV5-1
D: -

CDR3: CAIRGSVGEQFF
DNA: TGTGCCATCAGGGGCTCTGTCGGGGAGCAGTTCTTC
size: -
J: TRBJ2-1
V: TRBV10-3
D: -

CDR3: CASSLARGGASPLHF
DNA: TGTGCCAGCAGCTTAGCACGGGGGGGGGCTTCACCCCTCCACTTT
size: -
J: TRBJ1-6
V: TRBV7-8
D: -

CDR3: CASSLDGERNSPLHF
DNA: TGTGCCAGCAGCTTAGACGGGGAACGTAATTCACCCCTCCACTTT
size: -
J: TRBJ1-6
V: TRBV11-2
D: -

CDR3: CASSWSVGEGSGANVLTF
DNA: TGTGCCAGCAGTTGGTCGGTCGGTGAGGGGTCTGGGGCCAACGTCCTGACTTTC
size: -
J: TRBJ2-6
V: TRBV6-2/TRBV6-3
D: -

CDR3: CASSDPTGQDSPLHF
DNA: TGTGCCAGCAGTGATCCGACAGGGCAGGATTCACCCCTCCACTTT
size: -
J: TRBJ1-6
V: TRBV6-1
D: TRBD1

CDR3: CASRAGRMEKLFF
DNA: TGTGCCAGCAGGGCAGGCCGGATGGAAAAACTGTTTTTT
size: -
J: TRBJ1-4
V: TRBV2
D: -

CDR3: CASRKQGDTEAFF
DNA: TGTGCCAGCAGGAAACAGGGCGACACTGAAGCTTTCTTT
size: -
J: TRBJ1-1
V: TRBV7-6
D: -

CDR3: CASSDAYSGGGGTGELFF
DNA: TGTGCCAGCAGCGACGCTTATAGCGGGGGAGGGGGCACCGGGGAGCTGTTTTTT
size: once
J: TRBJ2-2
V: TRBV11-3
D: TRBD2

CDR3: CATSDLDDNSPLHF
DNA: TGTGCCACCAGTGACCTGGACGATAATTCACCCCTCCACTTT
size: -
J: TRBJ1-6
V: TRBV24-1
D: -

CDR3: CASSWDTLNTEAFF
DNA: TGTGCCAGCAGTTGGGACACCTTGAACACTGAAGCTTTCTTT
size: -
J: TRBJ1-1
V: TRBV27
D: -

CDR3: CASSYPDTEAFF
DNA: TGTGCCAGCAGTTACCCGGACACTGAAGCTTTCTTT
size: -
J: TRBJ1-1
V: TRBV6-6
D: -

CDR3: CASSYSWTGNQPQHF
DNA: TGTGCCAGCAGTTACTCTTGGACAGGGAATCAGCCCCAGCATTTT
size: -
J: TRBJ1-5
V: TRBV6-5
D: TRBD1

CDR3: CASSLGGQRNEKLFF
DNA: TGCGCCAGCAGCTTGGGCGGACAGAGAAATGAAAAACTGTTTTTT
size: -
J: TRBJ1-4
V: TRBV5-1
D: -

CDR3: CASSLRTGIKRMWETQYF
DNA: TGTGCCAGCAGCTTGCGGACAGGGATCAAAAGGATGTGGGAGACCCAGTACTTC
size: -
J: TRBJ2-5
V: TRBV13
D: TRBD1

CDR3: CASSLSSNTEAFF
DNA: TGCGCCAGCAGCTTATCCTCGAACACTGAAGCTTTCTTT
size: -
J: TRBJ1-1
V: TRBV5-1
D: -

CDR3: CASNQGARGNQPQHF
DNA: TGTGCCAGCAATCAGGGGGCGCGGGGCAATCAGCCCCAGCATTTT
size: -
J: TRBJ1-5
V: TRBV28
D: TRBD1

CDR3: CASSLLEGFSYEQYF
DNA: TGTGCCAGCTCCCTCCTTGAAGGGTTCTCCTACGAGCAGTACTTC
size: once
J: TRBJ2-7
V: TRBV18
D: -

CDR3: CASSPGRINQPQHF
DNA: TGTGCCAGCTCACCGGGGCGGATCAATCAGCCCCAGCATTTT
size: -
J: TRBJ1-5
V: TRBV18
D: -

CDR3: CASRAVSGANVLTF
DNA: TGTGCCAGCCGCGCCGTCTCTGGGGCCAACGTCCTGACTTTC
size: -
J: TRBJ2-6
V: TRBV7-9
D: -

CDR3: CASSLEGQGANTEAFF
DNA: TGTGCCAGCAGCTTAGAAGGACAGGGGGCCAACACTGAAGCTTTCTTT
size: once
J: TRBJ1-1
V: TRBV7-9
D: TRBD1

CDR3: CASSVGQVSNTGELFF
DNA: TGTGCCAGCAGCGTAGGTCAGGTCTCGAACACCGGGGAGCTGTTTTTT
size: once
J: TRBJ2-2
V: TRBV9
D: -

CDR3: CASSYQGVGFF
DNA: TGTGCCAGCAGTTACCAGGGAGTAGGGTTCTTC
size: -
J: TRBJ2-1
V: TRBV6-5
D: -

CDR3: CASSQGQRGNSPLHF
DNA: TGCGCCAGCAGCCAAGGACAAAGGGGAAATTCACCCCTCCACTTT
size: -
J: TRBJ1-6
V: TRBV4-1
D: -

CDR3: CASRDGWDSPLHF
DNA: TGTGCCAGCAGGGACGGGTGGGATTCACCCCTCCACTTT
size: -
J: TRBJ1-6
V: TRBV6-6
D: -

CDR3: CASSFQPTGTSGDFTDTQYF
DNA: TGTGCCAGCAGCTTCCAACCCACCGGGACTAGCGGGGATTTCACAGATACGCAGTATTTT
size: once
J: TRBJ2-3
V: TRBV9
D: TRBD2

CDR3: CASSPNGWDEQFF
DNA: TGTGCCAGCTCACCAAATGGGTGGGATGAGCAGTTCTTC
size: -
J: TRBJ2-1
V: TRBV18
D: -

CDR3: CSASPGQDYGAQYF
DNA: TGCAGTGCTAGTCCGGGACAGGACTATGGGGCCCAGTACTTC
size: -
J: TRBJ2-5
V: TRBV20-1
D: TRBD1

CDR3: CASSSDYAGELFF
DNA: TGTGCCAGCAGCTCCGATTACGCCGGGGAGCTGTTTTTT
size: -
J: TRBJ2-2
V: TRBV28
D: -

CDR3: CATSRTLGTNQPQHF
DNA: TGTGCCACCAGCAGGACTCTCGGAACCAATCAGCCCCAGCATTTT
size: -
J: TRBJ1-5
V: TRBV15
D: -

CDR3: CASNETANTGELFF
DNA: TGTGCCAGCAACGAGACAGCGAACACCGGGGAGCTGTTTTTT
size: -
J: TRBJ2-2
V: TRBV6-4
D: -

CDR3: CASSRDDNYGYTF
DNA: TGTGCCAGCAGCCGGGACGATAACTATGGCTACACCTTC
size: -
J: TRBJ1-2
V: TRBV6-5
D: -